These T cell receptor beta chains were read from a single sample in a study of blood T cell repertoires in COVID-19. Here immunoSEQ multiplex PCR was the method, and the copy in TCRdb shows in-frame clones only, minus some. The sample holds over 150,000 clones, around 84% seen once. The source material was peripheral blood. The receptor set was obtained from a man aged 45-65 years with active or convalescent COVID-19. CDR3s include the opening cysteine and the closing phenylalanine or tryptophan. The D gene is left open where the match is weak. Some rows mark clone size as missing; the rest say once, few, many or name a class of expanded clone.

>-|TRBV4-1|-|TRBJ2-2
TGCGCCAGCAGCCGGCTACATACAGGCGGGGAGCTGTTTTTT
CASSRLHTGGELFF
>-|TRBV5-4|-|TRBJ1-2
TGTGCCAGCAGCTTGGCGGCAGAGGTGTATGGCTACACCTTC
CASSLAAEVYGYTF
>TRBD1|TRBV7-3|few|TRBJ2-2
TGTGCCAGCAGGGACAGGAAAATCGGGGAGCTGTTTTTT
CASRDRKIGELFF
>TRBD2|TRBV6-2/TRBV6-3|-|TRBJ2-7
TGTGCCAGCAGTTCTATTCCTGGGACTAGCGGAACCTACGAGCAGTACTTC
CASSSIPGTSGTYEQYF
>TRBD2|TRBV7-2|once|TRBJ2-7
TGTGCCAGCAGCTTACTAAGCGGGGGGTACGACGAGCAGTACTTC
CASSLLSGGYDEQYF
>TRBD1|TRBV7-6|-|TRBJ2-1
TGTGCCAGCAGCAACCGGGACAGGGGAAGCAATGAGCAGTTCTTC
CASSNRDRGSNEQFF
>-|TRBV2|-|TRBJ1-1
TGTGCCAGCAGTGCCTTAACTTACACTGAAGCTTTCTTT
CASSALTYTEAFF
>-|TRBV5-6|-|TRBJ1-1
TGTGCCAGCAGCTTGGCCCAGGCTGAAGCTTTCTTT
CASSLAQAEAFF
>-|TRBV19|-|TRBJ1-4
TGTGCCAGTAGTAAGCGGGCTGGTAATGAAAAACTGTTTTTT
CASSKRAGNEKLFF
>-|TRBV7-3|-|TRBJ1-1
TGTGCCAGCAGCTTTCGTCCAGTGAACACTGAAGCTTTCTTT
CASSFRPVNTEAFF
>TRBD1|TRBV20-1|-|TRBJ1-2
TGCAGTACGGGACAGTCGTATGGCTACACCTTC
CSTGQSYGYTF
>TRBD1|TRBV6-5|-|TRBJ1-3
TGTGCCAGCAGCCGGGGACAGATGGGCACCATATATTTT
CASSRGQMGTIYF
>-|TRBV23-1|-|TRBJ2-7
TGCGCCAGCAGTCAGCGGCCTGTAGCGATCCACTCCTACGAGCAGTACTTC
CASSQRPVAIHSYEQYF
>-|TRBV5-1|-|TRBJ1-2
TGCGCCAGCAGGCCACGGACAGAACCCTATGGCTACACCTTC
CASRPRTEPYGYTF
>-|TRBV25-1|-|TRBJ1-6
TGTGCCAGCAGGAACCCAGGGGACTCACCCCTCCACTTT
CASRNPGDSPLHF
>-|TRBV6-1|-|TRBJ2-1
TGTGCCAGCAGTGAGAGGGGGTCCTTCCTTATCGAGCAGTTCTTC
CASSERGSFLIEQFF
>-|TRBV7-2|-|TRBJ2-3
TGTGCCAGCAGCTTGAGCTCGAGGGATACGCAGTATTTT
CASSLSSRDTQYF
>-|TRBV14|-|TRBJ1-2
TGTGCCAGCAGCCCCCGGGCCGGACTCTATGGCTACACCTTC
CASSPRAGLYGYTF
>TRBD2|TRBV4-2|once|TRBJ2-3
TGTGCCAGCAGCCAAGATCTAGCGGGGGGCACAGATACGCAGTATTTT
CASSQDLAGGTDTQYF
>-|TRBV14|-|TRBJ1-1
TGTGCCAGCAGCCAACAAAAGGACCCAGGGGCTAAGGGTGAAGCTTTCTTT
CASSQQKDPGAKGEAFF
>TRBD1|TRBV5-6|few|TRBJ1-2
TGTGCCAGCAGCCTCCGAGGACAGGGCGGGTATGGCTACACCTTC
CASSLRGQGGYGYTF
>TRBD2|TRBV7-8|-|TRBJ2-7
TGTGCCAGCAGCCCAGTCCCTAGCGGGACCTCCGCGTTCGAGCAGTACTTC
CASSPVPSGTSAFEQYF
>TRBD2|TRBV4-3|once|TRBJ2-7
TGCGCCAGCAGCCAAGATCTTGTGGGAGCGGGAGGCCACGAGCAGTACTTC
CASSQDLVGAGGHEQYF
>-|TRBV20-1|-|TRBJ1-3
TGCAGTGCTAGTTTGGGGGGTCGAAACACCATATATTTT
CSASLGGRNTIYF
>-|TRBV29-1|-|TRBJ2-7
TGCAGCGTTCGGTTGGCCTACGAGCAGTACTTC
CSVRLAYEQYF
>-|TRBV2|-|TRBJ2-7
TGTGCCAGCGTTTCTTCCTACGAGCAGTACTTC
CASVSSYEQYF
>-|TRBV7-6|-|TRBJ1-3
TGTGCCAGCAGCTTAGACAGTCCGATGATTGGAAACACCATATATTTT
CASSLDSPMIGNTIYF
>-|TRBV15|few|TRBJ1-2
TGTGCCACCAGCAGAGAGGCAGGGGCGTTTGGCTACACCTTC
CATSREAGAFGYTF
>-|TRBV27|-|TRBJ1-1
TGTGCCAGCAGGAAGTACAGGGAGGGGACTGAAGCTTTCTTT
CASRKYREGTEAFF
>TRBD1|TRBV10-3|-|TRBJ2-5
TGTGCCATCAGTGACCCAGGACAGGGAGAGACCCAGTACTTC
CAISDPGQGETQYF
>TRBD1|TRBV6-5|few|TRBJ1-5
TGTGCCAGCAGTTACACAGGGGATCAGCCCCAGCATTTT
CASSYTGDQPQHF
>-|TRBV9|-|TRBJ2-3
TGTGCCAGCAGCTCCGGACAGTCAGATACGCAGTATTTT
CASSSGQSDTQYF
>TRBD2|TRBV4-2|-|TRBJ2-3
TGTGCCAGCAGCCAAGATCCGACTAGCGGGGCGGTGGATACGCAGTATTTT
CASSQDPTSGAVDTQYF
>-|TRBV29-1|-|TRBJ2-1
TGCAGCGTTGATGGAGGGAGCTTCTACAATGAGCAGTTCTTC
CSVDGGSFYNEQFF
>-|TRBV7-2|-|TRBJ1-3
TGTGCCAGCAGGTATTACTCCGGGAACACCATATATTTT
CASRYYSGNTIYF
>TRBD2|TRBV9|-|TRBJ2-3
TGTGCCAGCAGCGTAGCGGGGGGGCTCGCAGATACGCAGTATTTT
CASSVAGGLADTQYF
>-|TRBV24-1|-|TRBJ2-5
TGTGCCACCCGACAGGCTAGCCAAGAGACCCAGTACTTC
CATRQASQETQYF
>TRBD1|TRBV7-2|-|TRBJ2-1
TGTGCCAGCAGCGCGGGACAGGGCCTATCCTACAATGAGCAGTTCTTC
CASSAGQGLSYNEQFF
>TRBD1|TRBV10-3|-|TRBJ2-7
TGTGCCATCAGAAAGACAGGGCTACCCTACGAGCAGTACTTC
CAIRKTGLPYEQYF
>-|TRBV25-1|-|TRBJ2-2
TGTGCCAGCAGTGAATTGGTAGGGGAGAACACCGGGGAGCTGTTTTTT
CASSELVGENTGELFF
>-|TRBV27|few|TRBJ1-6
TGTGCCAGCAGCCCCTCTGGGGCTGCTCACCCCCTCCACTTT
CASSPSGAAHPLHF
>TRBD2|TRBV19|once|TRBJ2-7
TGTGCCAGTAGTCTCGCACTAGCGGGAGCTCTCGGGTATCACGAGCAGTACTTC
CASSLALAGALGYHEQYF
>TRBD1|TRBV7-8|-|TRBJ1-3
TGTGCCAGCAGTATAGACAGGGTTGGAAACACCATATATTTT
CASSIDRVGNTIYF
>-|TRBV4-3|-|TRBJ2-7
TGCGCCAGTAAGGGGGACCTCGTAAGCTCCTACGAGCAGTACTTC
CASKGDLVSSYEQYF
>-|TRBV7-2|-|TRBJ1-1
TGTGCCAGCAGCCTTAGTTCCCCCACTGAAGCTTTCTTT
CASSLSSPTEAFF
>TRBD2|TRBV5-1|-|TRBJ2-4
TGCGCCAGCAGCTTGTTAACTAGCGGTTCCGTAGCCAAAAACATTCAGTACTTC
CASSLLTSGSVAKNIQYF
>-|TRBV4-1|-|TRBJ2-3
TGCGCCAGCAGGCAACTAGCATTGGAGGGATCTACGCAGTATTTT
CASRQLALEGSTQYF
>TRBD1|TRBV3-1/TRBV3-2|once|TRBJ2-3
TGTGCCAGCAGGTCCGGGACAGGTTTTTCTAGCACAGATACGCAGTATTTT
CASRSGTGFSSTDTQYF
>TRBD2|TRBV27|-|TRBJ2-7
TGTGCCAGCAGCGGACTAGCGCACGAGCAGTACTTC
CASSGLAHEQYF
>-|TRBV11-2|few|TRBJ2-6
TGTGCCAGCCTGGCCAGGGGCCACTCTGGGGCCAACGTCCTGACTTTC
CASLARGHSGANVLTF
>-|TRBV25-1|-|TRBJ1-5
TGTGCCAGCAGTGGCGGCGGGGGGGGCAATCAGCCCCAGCATTTT
CASSGGGGGNQPQHF